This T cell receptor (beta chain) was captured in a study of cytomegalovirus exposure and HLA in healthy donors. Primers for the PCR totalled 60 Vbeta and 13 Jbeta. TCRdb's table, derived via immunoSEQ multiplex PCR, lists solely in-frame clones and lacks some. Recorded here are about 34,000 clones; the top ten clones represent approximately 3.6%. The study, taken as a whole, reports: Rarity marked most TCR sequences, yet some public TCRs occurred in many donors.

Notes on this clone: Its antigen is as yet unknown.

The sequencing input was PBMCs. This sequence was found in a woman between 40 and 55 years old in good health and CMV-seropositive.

Here the CDR3 reads CASSLVLAGVYEQYF. For the CDR3, the DNA is TGCGCCAGCAGCTTGGTCCTAGCGGGAGTATACGAGCAGTACTTC. J is TRBJ2-7 and V is TRBV5-1; the match to TRBD2 covers 10 bases. From germline, CDR1 is SGHRS and CDR2 YFSETQ. The CDR3 covers 15 residues. V lost 0 bases, J lost 4 bases, and 4 bases stayed unmatched.